These 9 T cell receptor beta chains came from one sample sequenced in a study of control samples from healthy donors and cancer patients. Sequencing used immunoSEQ multiplex PCR; TCRdb keeps in-frame clones, though not all of them. The sample has fewer than 100,000 clones, 88% seen once. The specimen sequenced was blood. Every receptor here comes from a woman aged 45-59 years in good health.

The chain uses TRBV6-5 and TRBJ1-3; D ambiguous. The germline V gene has CDR1 MNHEY and CDR2 SVGAGI. The CDR3 has 13 amino acids. The V end lost 11 bases, the J end lost 0 bases, and 11 bases lay between the germline ends. The CDR3 sequence: CAASPVSGNTIYF. CDR3 sequence (DNA): TGTGCCGCCTCCCCGGTCTCTGGAAACACCATATATTTT.

This chain joins TRBV29-1 and TRBJ2-5, with 10 bases matching TRBD2. With V trimmed by 6 bases and J by 7 bases, 20 bases remained unmatched. Germline CDR1 SQVTM, CDR2 ANQGSEA. This CDR3 is built from 17 residues. The DNA for the CDR3 is TGCAGCGTCCGAGGTGGGCGGACTAGCGGAAGGCTGGGGACCCAGTACTTC. Its protein product is CSVRGGRTSGRLGTQYF.

This clone was found once. The rearrangement uses TRBV19 and TRBJ1-2; D gene ambiguous. This CDR3 region has 12 residues. V was shortened by 3 bases and J by 4 bases, with 6 bases between the two germline ends. Germline CDR1 LNHDA, CDR2 SQIVND (reference sequence). CDR3 bases: TGTGCCAGTAGTATCTCCTTCTATGGCTACACCTTC. Amino acids: CASSISFYGYTF.

The chain has TRBV5-1 and TRBJ1-2; unclear D gene. This CDR3 spans 13 amino acids. Germline assignment: CDR1 SGHRS and CDR2 YFSETQ. V shed 2 bases and J shed 4 bases, with 9 bases lying between them. The CDR3, as DNA: TGCGCCAGCAGCTTTGCACAGCGCTATGGCTACACCTTC. Translation gives CASSFAQRYGYTF.

The gene calls are TRBV4-2 and TRBJ2-1; weak D call: TRBD1 (7 bases). V lost 0 bases to trimming and J lost 10 bases, with 28 bases between them. The CDR3 totals 19 residues. Germline V gene data show CDR1 as LGHNA and CDR2 as YNFKEQ. CDR3 amino acids: CASSQEGTVTLGEEEEQFF. As DNA, the CDR3 is TGTGCCAGCAGCCAAGAAGGGACAGTGACCTTAGGGGAGGAGGAGGAGCAGTTCTTC.

In the case of this clone: An end of the junction differs from the germline gene, which may be a read error. Other DNA sequences in this sample translate to the same CDR3. The J gene is TRBJ1-1, the V gene TRBV6-5, with TRBD1 matching over 8 bases. This CDR3 spans 11 amino acids. CDR1 and CDR2 from the germline V gene are MNHEY and SVGAGI. The CDR3 coding sequence is TGTGCCGGACCCAAGGACAGGGAAGCCTTCTTT. It codes for CAGPKDREAFF.

This clone was seen once. The chain combines TRBV5-6 with TRBJ2-7; unclear D gene. V lost 4 bases and J lost 1, with 9 bases in between. Germline V lookup: CDR1 SGHDT, CDR2 YYEEEE. The CDR3 is made up of 13 amino acids. CDR3 in DNA: TGTGCCAGCAGCGTGACTTTATCCTACGAGCAGTACTTC. This sequence encodes CASSVTLSYEQYF.

This rearrangement joins TRBV18 to TRBJ1-1, with 7 bases identical to TRBD1. CDR3 size: 15 residues. CDR1 KGHSH and CDR2 LQKENI come from the germline V gene. The ends lost 1 base at V and 3 bases at J; junction bases unmatched: 5. CDR3 sequence: CASSPRQGRDTEAFF. The CDR3 nucleotides read TGTGCCAGCTCACCACGACAGGGACGGGACACTGAAGCTTTCTTT.

The chain has TRBV7-8 and TRBJ2-7; D not resolved. Looked up from germline, CDR1 is SGHVS and CDR2 is FQNEAQ. The CDR3 extends over 13 amino acids. Deletions cut 0 bases from V and 3 bases from J, with 6 bases between. The DNA for the CDR3 is TGTGCCAGCAGCTTAGCGCTAGACTACGAGCAGTACTTC. Its protein product is CASSLALDYEQYF. Supplemented by reference TRBV7-8 and TRBJ2-7, the full variable domain reads GAGVSQSPRYKVAKRGQDVALRCDPISGHVSLFWYQQALGQGPEFLTYFQNEAQLDKSGLPSDRFFAERPEGSVSTLKIQRTQQEDSAVYLCASSLALDYEQYFGPGTRLTVT.